A single sample is the source of the 8 T cell receptor beta chains below, sequenced in a study of T cell repertoires in cytomegalovirus infection. TCRdb recomputed calls from the reads with MiXCR, one row per CDR3 protein. This repertoire shows about 740,000 distinct CDR3 sequences, under 40% found once; its top ten account for around 3%. The sample taken for sequencing was PBMCs. The receptors here all came from a human donor in good health (CMV status not recorded). Some clones in this sample may be carry-over from other donors' samples.

As concerns this clonotype: A read error may account for a junction end that differs from germline. The CDR3 DNA sequence: TGTGCCATTAGTATGGGGACAGGGGGCGATGATACGCAGTATTTT. It is translated as CAISMGTGGDDTQYF. The rearrangement uses TRBV19 and TRBJ2-3; 12 nucleotides agree with TRBD1. The CDR3 has 15 amino acids. In germline, CDR1 is LNHDA, CDR2 SQIVND (reference sequence).

The rearrangement joins TRBV12-3 or TRBV12-4 to TRBJ2-3; D gene unclear. The CDR3 consists of 13 residues. Trimming took off 5 bases at V and 2 bases at J, with 8 bases between the two ends. Written as DNA, the CDR3 is TGTGCCAGCAGTAGGCCACCCACAGATACGCAGTATTTT. Protein sequence: CASSRPPTDTQYF.

This chain uses TRBV7-1 with TRBJ2-5, with D perhaps TRBD1 (5 bases). TRBV7-1 is an ORF, and what it does is uncertain. V gave up 5 bases and J gave up 1 base, with 11 bases separating them. The CDR3 totals 14 residues. CDR3 in amino acids: CASSPQGIQETQYF. The CDR3 coding sequence is TGTGCCAGCAGCCCCCAGGGAATCCAAGAGACCCAGTACTTC.

In this sample, this clonotype turned up a few times. The rearrangement links TRBV20-1 to TRBJ2-7; a possible D gene is TRBD2 (6 bases). The CDR3 is 14 amino acids. Germline values: CDR1 DFQATT, CDR2 SNEGSKA (reference sequence). V lost 1 base to trimming and J lost 3 bases, with 13 bases between them. In DNA form, the CDR3 reads TGCAGTGCTAGAGGTAGGCTAGCGATCTACGAGCAGTACTTC. It is translated as CSARGRLAIYEQYF.

This clonotype was recorded only once. The CDR3 bases are TGTGCCAGCAGCCGAATTACTAGCGGGAGCGGCTACGAGCAGTACTTC. Protein sequence: CASSRITSGSGYEQYF. The chain links TRBV11-2 to TRBJ2-7; TRBD2 matches at 11 bases. Germline trimming cut 5 bases from V and 3 bases from J; bases unmatched to any gene: 9. This CDR3 is 16 amino acids long. Germline CDR1 is SGHAT and CDR2 is FQNNGV.

This clonotype is a singleton in its sample. In DNA, the CDR3 is TGTGCCAGCAGCTTAGGGTCAGGGATTAGCAATGAGCAGTTCTTC. As protein: CASSLGSGISNEQFF. This rearrangement joins TRBV11-3 to TRBJ2-1; TRBD1 might be the D (5 bases). CDR1 and CDR2 (germline): SGHNT, YENEEA. The V end lost 1 base, the J end lost 6 bases, and 13 bases lay between the germline ends. CDR3 length: 15 amino acids.

In this sample, this clonotype turned up a few times. This chain connects TRBV29-1 to TRBJ2-3; D possibly uses TRBD1 or TRBD2 (5 bases each). This CDR3 spans 14 amino acids. Trimming left V 6 bases short and J 5 bases short, with 18 bases between. From germline, CDR1 is SQVTM and CDR2 ANQGSEA. The CDR3 sequence: CSVRLSGPKDTQYF. In DNA, the CDR3 is TGCAGCGTGAGGTTATCGGGGCCGAAAGATACGCAGTATTTT.

With respect to this clonotype: One end of the junction is discordant with germline, which a read error may explain. The chain combines TRBV6-6 with TRBJ2-3; D possibly corresponds to TRBD2 (5 bases). Per the germline V gene, CDR1 is MNHNY and CDR2 is SVGAGI (reference sequence). There are 15 residues in the CDR3. The CDR3, as DNA: TGTGCCGCTTCTGGTCGGTTAGCGAGAACAGAGACGCAGTATTTC. Its protein is CAASGRLARTETQYF.